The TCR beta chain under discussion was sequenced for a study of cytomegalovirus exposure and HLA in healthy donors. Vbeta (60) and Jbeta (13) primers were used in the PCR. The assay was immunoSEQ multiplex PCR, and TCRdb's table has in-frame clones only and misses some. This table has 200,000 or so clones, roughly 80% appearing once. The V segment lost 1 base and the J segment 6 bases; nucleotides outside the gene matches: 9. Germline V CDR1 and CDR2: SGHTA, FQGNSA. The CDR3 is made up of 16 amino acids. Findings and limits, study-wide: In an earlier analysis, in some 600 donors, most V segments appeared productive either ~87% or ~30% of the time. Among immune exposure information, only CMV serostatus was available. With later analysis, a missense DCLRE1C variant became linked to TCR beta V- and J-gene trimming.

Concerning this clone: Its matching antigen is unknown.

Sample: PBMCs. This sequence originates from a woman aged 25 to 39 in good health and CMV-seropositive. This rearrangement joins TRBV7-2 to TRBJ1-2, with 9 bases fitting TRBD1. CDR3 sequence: CASSLVNGDRVNGYTF. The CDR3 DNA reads TGTGCCAGCAGCTTAGTTAATGGGGACAGGGTGAATGGCTACACCTTC.